What follows are 29 T cell receptor beta chains derived from one specimen sequenced in a study of T-cell memory formation after mild COVID-19. TCRdb recomputed calls from the 5' RACE reads with MiXCR, one row per CDR3 protein. The sample holds some 82,000 distinct CDR3 sequences; around 13% are singletons and the top ten take less than 45%. Material for sequencing was PBMCs or a T cell subset sorted from them (not recorded which). Receptors were obtained from a man between 18 and 35 years old who had mild COVID-19 (a few samples of this study predate the infection). Cell type and time point are not known.

V and J are TRBV7-9 and TRBJ2-5; 7 nucleotides line up with TRBD1. The V segment lost 4 bases and the J segment 1 base; nucleotides outside the gene matches: 18. CDR1 and CDR2 (germline): SEHNR, FQNEAQ (reference sequence). The CDR3 is 19 residues long. The CDR3 bases are TGTGCCAGCAGCTCATCTGCGCTGGGCCGACACAGGGGCCAAGAGACCCAGTACTTC. Its translation: CASSSSALGRHRGQETQYF.

This chain joins TRBV6-8 and TRBJ1-5; the match to TRBD1 covers 9 bases. The trim removed 2 bases at V and 5 bases at J, leaving 4 bases unmatched. The CDR3 sequence is 15 residues long. The V gene's germline CDR1 is MNHGY and CDR2 SAAAGT. Written as DNA, the CDR3 is TGTGCCAGCAGTTACGAGACAGGGGGGCATCAGCCCCAGCATTTT. The encoded protein is CASSYETGGHQPQHF.

The chain couples TRBV7-3 to TRBJ1-1; D is perhaps TRBD1 (5 bases). The CDR3 covers 13 residues. The V gene's germline CDR1 is SGHTA and CDR2 FQGTGA. V was cut by 5 bases and J by 3 bases, with 10 bases left in between. In DNA, the CDR3 is TGTGCCAGCAGCCACGCGGGGGACACTGAAGCTTTCTTT. It specifies CASSHAGDTEAFF.

At least ten counts were recorded for this clonotype. V usage is TRBV20-1 and J usage is TRBJ2-4; 10 nucleotides align to TRBD1. With V trimmed by 5 bases and J by 6 bases, 10 bases remained unmatched. Germline-derived CDR1 and CDR2 are DFQATT and SNEGSKA (reference sequence). This CDR3 is 15 amino acids long. CDR3 coding DNA: TGCAGTGCTGCTAAGACCGGGACAGGGGTAAACATTCAGTACTTC. Translation gives CSAAKTGTGVNIQYF.

The chain is built from TRBV4-2 and TRBJ2-7; D uncertain. This CDR3 comprises 12 residues. V gave up 1 base and J gave up 6 bases, with 7 bases separating them. Germline V lookup: CDR1 LGHNA, CDR2 YNFKEQ. The CDR3 sequence: CASSQGISEQYF. The CDR3 DNA reads TGTGCCAGCAGCCAAGGGATCTCCGAGCAGTACTTC.

In its sample, this clonotype was seen a few times. The chain carries TRBV19 and TRBJ2-7; possible D gene TRBD1, 6 bases. The V end lost 5 bases, the J end lost 9 bases, and 17 bases lay between the germline ends. Germline CDR1 LNHDA, CDR2 SQIVND (reference sequence). The CDR3 is 13 amino acids. The CDR3: CASSPDRTQGQYF. The DNA for the CDR3 is TGTGCCAGTAGTCCAGACAGGACCCAAGGGCAGTACTTC.

The table lists this clonotype with a few counts. This chain joins TRBV12-3 or TRBV12-4 and TRBJ2-7; D is possibly TRBD1 or TRBD2 (6 bases each). The CDR3 is 13 residues long. Trimming took 3 bases from V and 3 from J, leaving 9 bases between them. The CDR3 reads CASSFGGGYEQYF. DNA for the CDR3: TGTGCCAGCAGTTTTGGAGGGGGCTACGAGCAGTACTTC.

The rearrangement joins TRBV4-1 to TRBJ2-7, with a possible D match to TRBD2 (5 bases). Per germline, CDR1 MGHRA and CDR2 YSYEKL. The CDR3 has 14 amino acids. V lost 1 base and J 4 bases, leaving 11 bases between the germline ends. The CDR3 nucleotides are TGCGCCAGCAGCCAAGCCCTGGGAGCATACGAGCAGTACGTC. This codes for CASSQALGAYEQYV.

The chain carries TRBV6-5 and TRBJ1-2; a possible D gene is TRBD1 (5 bases). The CDR3 has 14 residues. V gave up 5 bases and J gave up 7 bases, with 17 bases separating them. The germline CDR1 and CDR2 sequences are MNHEY and SVGAGI. Written as DNA, the CDR3 is TGTGCCAGCAGTCTAACGGGACGGAATCTTGGCTACACCTTC. Translated, it gives CASSLTGRNLGYTF.

This clonotype was seen a few times. V usage is TRBV9 and J usage is TRBJ1-1; D possibly corresponds to TRBD1 (6 bases). Germline CDR1 is SGDLS and CDR2 is YYNGEE. This CDR3 has 14 residues. Trimming removed 4 bases at V and 3 bases at J, with 13 bases between. The chain's CDR3 is CASSPEGVHTEAFF. CDR3 in DNA: TGTGCCAGCAGCCCGGAGGGGGTACACACTGAAGCTTTCTTT.

The V gene is TRBV7-9, the J gene TRBJ1-1; 10 bases fit TRBD1. The CDR3 has 14 amino acids. Per the germline V gene, CDR1 is SEHNR and CDR2 is FQNEAQ (reference sequence). With V trimmed by 4 bases and J by 11 bases, 10 bases remained unmatched. The CDR3 coding sequence is TGTGCCAGCAGCTCGGGACAGGGGCGGGATTTGGCTTTCTTT. Residues: CASSSGQGRDLAFF.

The chain recombines TRBV4-1 with TRBJ2-1; 7 bases match TRBD2. J lost 9 bases, V lost 2 bases, and 13 bases had no gene match. There are 16 residues in the CDR3. CDR1 and CDR2 from the germline V gene are MGHRA and YSYEKL. In DNA form, the CDR3 reads TGCGCCAGCAGCCAACGCTGGACTAGTGGTGGCGGTGAGCAGTTCTTC. Protein sequence: CASSQRWTSGGGEQFF.

This chain links TRBV9 with TRBJ2-1, with a weak D call TRBD1 (5 bases). Germline-derived CDR1 and CDR2 are SGDLS and YYNGEE. CDR3 length: 15 amino acids. The V end was cut by 0 bases, the J end by 4 bases, with 11 bases between. CDR3 protein: CASSVAAGRYNEQFF. CDR3 nucleotide sequence: TGTGCCAGCAGCGTAGCGGCAGGGCGATACAATGAGCAGTTCTTC.

This sequence joins TRBV25-1 and TRBJ1-2; a weak D match, TRBD1 (6 bases). The CDR3 is 15 amino acids. V lost 3 bases to trimming and J lost 3 bases, with 14 bases between them. Germline CDR1 and CDR2: MGHDK and SYGVNS. In nucleotides, the CDR3 is TGTGCCAGCAGTGATCGGGACACGAGCTACTATGGCTACACCTTC. Encoded protein: CASSDRDTSYYGYTF.

This clonotype is a singleton in its sample. This chain links TRBV6-4 with TRBJ2-3, with TRBD2 identical over 8 bases. Germline CDR1 reads MRHNA; CDR2 reads SNTAGT. The junction had 1 base not matched to a gene; V was cut back by 2 bases and J by 0 bases. The CDR3 has 15 amino acids. CDR3 sequence reads: CASSDGGGSTDTQYF. CDR3 in DNA: TGTGCCAGCAGTGACGGCGGGGGGAGCACAGATACGCAGTATTTT.

This clonotype was counted a few times. The genes are TRBV12-3 or TRBV12-4 and TRBJ2-2, with 7 bases that match TRBD1. Losses at the gene ends were 6 bases for V and 5 bases for J; bases not matched to a gene: 9. The CDR3 runs 15 residues. The CDR3 nucleotides are TGTGCCAGCAGCCCTCGGGACAGAGGAACCGGGGAGCTGTTTTTT. It encodes CASSPRDRGTGELFF.

The DNA of the CDR3 is TGTGCCAGCAGCTTAGAGGATGCGGATGAAGCTTTCTTT. It codes for CASSLEDADEAFF. The chain has TRBV11-2 and TRBJ1-1; D uncertain. Germline V lookup: CDR1 SGHAT, CDR2 FQNNGV. V gave up 0 bases and J gave up 7 bases, with 9 bases separating them. The CDR3 extends over 13 amino acids.

The chain has TRBV9 and TRBJ2-2; tentatively, D is TRBD1 or TRBD2 (6 bases each). CDR3 length equals 17 residues. In germline, CDR1 is SGDLS, CDR2 YYNGEE. Trimming removed 4 bases from V and 5 bases from J, with 21 bases in between. For the CDR3, the DNA is TGTGCCAGCAGCTCCAACATGGGGGGCAGGAAGACCGGGGAGCTGTTTTTT. Protein product: CASSSNMGGRKTGELFF. Full variable domain (rest looked up from reference TRBV9 and TRBJ2-2): DSGVTQTPKHLITATGQRVTLRCSPRSGDLSVYWYQQSLDQGLQFLIQYYNGEERAKGNILERFSAQQFPDLHSELNLSSLELGDSALYFCASSSNMGGRKTGELFFGEGSRLTVL.

The CDR3 is CASSVVASGTDTQYF. The CDR3 nucleotides are TGTGCCAGCAGCGTAGTGGCTAGCGGGACAGATACGCAGTATTTT. The rearrangement uses TRBV9 and TRBJ2-3, with 8 nucleotides matching TRBD2. Trimming removed 0 bases from V and 3 bases from J; junction bases left unmatched: 3. Germline V gene data show CDR1 as SGDLS and CDR2 as YYNGEE. This CDR3 has 15 residues.

This clonotype was seen a single time. The chain has TRBV6-5 and TRBJ2-2; unclear D gene. V lost 2 bases and J 0 bases, leaving 4 bases between the germline ends. This CDR3 region has 14 residues. From germline, CDR1 is MNHEY and CDR2 SVGAGI. The chain's CDR3 is CASSYPSNTGELFF. The CDR3, as DNA: TGTGCCAGCAGTTACCCGTCGAACACCGGGGAGCTGTTTTTT.

This clonotype was seen more than once but under ten times. This sequence joins TRBV29-1 and TRBJ1-1; D call uncertain. The CDR3 length is 11 residues. The V gene's germline CDR1 is SQVTM and CDR2 ANQGSEA. V was cut by 4 bases and J by 6 bases, with 9 bases left in between. This CDR3 reads CSVGWTAEAFF. DNA of the CDR3: TGCAGCGTTGGGTGGACCGCTGAAGCTTTCTTT.

In this sample, this clonotype turned up a few times. The J gene is TRBJ2-3, the V gene TRBV6-4; 12 bases agree with TRBD1. V lost 2 bases and J lost 5; bases outside the gene matches: 5. The germline V gene has CDR1 MRHNA and CDR2 SNTAGT. The CDR3 contains 16 residues. The CDR3 bases are TGTGCCAGCAGTGACGGGACAGGGGGCGCGGGAGATACGCAGTATTTT. This translates into CASSDGTGGAGDTQYF.

In its sample, this clonotype was seen a few times. The chain uses TRBV4-2 and TRBJ1-5; no clear D. V shed 4 bases and J shed 9 bases, with 22 bases lying between them. In germline, CDR1 is LGHNA, CDR2 YNFKEQ. The CDR3 has 16 amino acids. The CDR3 nucleotides are TGTGCCAGCAGCCCAAGCCTAGGCCAGTGGGGTAGGCCCCAGCATTTT. Translating it yields CASSPSLGQWGRPQHF.

The sample holds a few counts of this clonotype. The chain has TRBV7-9 and TRBJ2-7; D not resolved. The CDR3 is 12 amino acids. Germline CDR1 and CDR2: SEHNR and FQNEAQ (reference sequence). V gave up 4 bases and J gave up 5 bases, with 9 bases separating them. CDR3 bases: TGTGCCAGCAGCTCCCCCGGCGACGAGCAGTACGTC. Its translation is CASSSPGDEQYV.

This clonotype was recorded a few times. Here the CDR3 DNA reads TGTGCCAGCAGCGTAGACGGAAACCCTTTCACAGATACGCAGTATTTT. It translates to CASSVDGNPFTDTQYF. The V and J genes are TRBV9 and TRBJ2-3, with D hard to call. Trimming pared 0 bases from V and 2 bases from J, leaving 13 bases between. The CDR3 totals 16 residues. Germline CDR1 is SGDLS and CDR2 is YYNGEE.

This clonotype occurred many times. This chain uses TRBV21-1 with TRBJ2-7; the table's D call, TRBD1, has no DNA check behind it. TRBV21-1 is a documented pseudogene. The CDR3 is 16 amino acids. CDR3 sequence (DNA): TGTGCCAGCAGCAAAGCGTCCAGGGAAGGGACCTACGAGCAGTACGTC. Protein: CASSKASREGTYEQYV.

The J gene is TRBJ1-6, the V gene TRBV4-1; 8 nucleotides match TRBD1. V lost 3 bases to trimming and J lost 15 bases; unmatched junction nucleotides: 10. Germline V gene sequence: CDR1 MGHRA, CDR2 YSYEKL. The CDR3 totals 14 residues. CDR3: CASSHGRGPSGLHF. For the CDR3, the DNA is TGCGCCAGCAGCCACGGCAGGGGGCCCTCGGGCCTCCACTTT.

This clonotype was observed many times. DNA for the CDR3: TGTGCCAGCAGTCCACAGGGCTACGAGCAGTACTTC. Encoded protein: CASSPQGYEQYF. This chain uses TRBV12-3 or TRBV12-4 with TRBJ2-7, with D maybe TRBD1 (6 bases). Between the trimmed V and J ends, which lost 5 bases and 3 bases, there was a span of 8 bases. The CDR3 runs to 12 residues.

The chain couples TRBV14 to TRBJ2-4; 8 nucleotides match TRBD1. With V trimmed by 1 base and J by 6 bases, 5 bases remained unmatched. CDR3 length: 15 residues. Germline loops: CDR1 SGHDN, CDR2 FVKESK. Written as DNA, the CDR3 is TGTGCCAGCAGCCAAGCGAGGACAGGGAGAAACATTCAGTACTTC. Translated: CASSQARTGRNIQYF.